This T cell receptor (beta chain) was captured by sequencing in a study (dated by TCRdb to 2015 to 2017). Context from the whole study: The study examined whether tumor-infiltrating Tregs in breast cancer are drawn from blood Tregs or arise in situ by conversion from other CD4+ T cell subsets. Overall study outcomes, separate from this receptor: Tumor-infiltrating Treg TCR alpha and beta sequences overlapped most with tumor naive CD4+ T cells, then with blood naive CD4+ T cells. The TCR gene usage of tumor memory CD4+ T cells clustered together with blood and lymph node memory CD4+ cells and with lymph node naive CD4+ cells. The larger-cohort validation was restricted to a single TCR beta V-J rearrangement rather than whole repertoires.

Full-length TCR variable regions were amplified by 5' RACE PCR with constant-region reverse primers, followed by semi-nested PCR with Nested Universal Primer A. The ReliaPrep RNA Cell Miniprep System was used to extract total RNA, which was then reverse transcribed into 5'RACE-ready cDNA with the SMARTer RACE 5'/3' Kit. Multiplex adaptors were used to barcode the full-length TCR alpha and beta libraries, which were then sequenced on an Illumina MiSeq. Per the source publication's procedure: For each of nine subset-tissue groups, sequencing data from the five patients were pooled, and the groups were compared by unsupervised clustering of TCR gene usage. The Morisita-Horn index, with shared sequences weighted by their contribution to each repertoire, was used to calculate repertoire similarity. TCRdb passed the public sequencing reads through fastp at Q25 and MiXCR, retaining productive beta sequences. Each CDR3 protein gets just one entry, which takes the most common genes and DNA from the rows behind it. These V and J calls rely on TCRdb rather than the paper's analysis. The sample contains nearly 55,000 distinct CDR3 sequences, 24% of them found a single time. The ten biggest clones cover approximately 3.4% of the sample.

Counted from cysteine to phenylalanine, this CDR3 has 14 amino acids. Only the CDR3 part of the read is kept: 42 bases, read in frame from the first base. Via the germline V gene (reference sequence), CDR1 is LNHNV and CDR2 YYDKDF. V was cut back by 0 bases and J by 6 bases, leaving a gap of 12 bases between them. To purify naive CD4+ T cells, the Miltenyi Naive CD4+ T Cell Isolation kit was used, and CD25 microbeads served to deplete Tregs. Tregs, naive and memory CD4+ T cells from tumor, blood and ipsilateral draining lymph nodes of five or six breast cancer patients underwent full-length TCR alpha and beta sequencing. Tumor tissue and lymph nodes obtained by ipsilateral axillary dissection were perfused with PBS, cut into small pieces and digested using collagenase I and hyaluronidase. Sorted cell populations were confirmed by FACS to exceed 90% purity. A word on this clonotype: Its cognate antigen has yet to be identified. No per-base quality is available; no much larger clone lies one base away.

The TCR originated in a female donor with breast cancer. Sequencing was carried out using tumor-infiltrating naive CD4+ T cells sorted from the breast tumor. The intended sense of this specimen's cell subset or site label: naive CD4+ T cells, CD4+CD45RA+CD25-. The sequence is built from TRBV15 and TRBJ2-7; TRBD1 could be the D gene, as 7 bases match. The CDR3 protein is CATSRDRQGGEQYF. The nucleotide sequence reads TGTGCCACCAGCAGAGATCGTCAGGGGGGCGAGCAGTACTTC.